This TCR beta chain was documented in a study of identical twins. Study outcomes and limitations: The presence of invariant MAIT and iNKT cells could partly confound analyses of zero-insertion sequences.

The V end was cut by 5 bases, the J end by 6 bases, with 20 bases between. CDR3 size: 15 residues. Germline CDR1 is SEHNR and CDR2 is FQNEAQ (reference sequence). Template switching (which added a universal primer site) was used, and cDNA carried unique molecular identifiers. TCRdb analysed the 5' RACE reads with MiXCR anew, one entry per CDR3 protein. Of around 670,000 distinct CDR3 sequences listed, around 5.7% are singletons. This clonotype has only a few counts. As yet, its antigen is unknown. This sequence originates from a man younger than 30 in good health. Sequencing was performed on naive T cells sorted from blood. The chain employs TRBV7-9 and TRBJ2-7; D possibly corresponds to TRBD2 (6 bases). The CDR3 sequence is CASSPRAGPPGEQYF. The CDR3 DNA reads TGTGCCAGCAGCCCGCGCGCGGGACCCCCTGGCGAGCAGTACTTC.